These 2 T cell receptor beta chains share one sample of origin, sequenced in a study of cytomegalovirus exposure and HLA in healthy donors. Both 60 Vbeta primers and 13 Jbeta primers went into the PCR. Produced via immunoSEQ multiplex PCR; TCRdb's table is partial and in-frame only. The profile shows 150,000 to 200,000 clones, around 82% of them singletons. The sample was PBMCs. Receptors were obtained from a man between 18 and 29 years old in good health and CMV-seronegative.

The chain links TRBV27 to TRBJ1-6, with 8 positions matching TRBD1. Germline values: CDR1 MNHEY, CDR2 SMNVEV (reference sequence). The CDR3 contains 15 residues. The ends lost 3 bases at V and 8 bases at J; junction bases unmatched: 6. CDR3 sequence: CASSFGGQGHSPLHF. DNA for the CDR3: TGTGCCAGCAGTTTTGGTGGACAGGGACATTCACCCCTCCACTTT.

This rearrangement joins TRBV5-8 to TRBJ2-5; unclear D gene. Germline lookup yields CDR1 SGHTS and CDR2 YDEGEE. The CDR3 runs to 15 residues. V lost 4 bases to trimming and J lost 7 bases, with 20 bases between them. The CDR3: CASSPSALRSATQYF. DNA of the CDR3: TGTGCCAGCAGCCCCAGCGCCTTGCGGTCCGCGACCCAGTACTTC.